This T cell receptor beta chain came from a study of blood T cell repertoires in COVID-19 (dated by TCRdb to 2020 to 2022). About the investigation overall: Samples covering the acute and convalescent phases of COVID-19 were provided by collaborators in the United States, Italy and Spain. Samples came from the ongoing ImmuneRACE study (first 160 participants) plus 1,254 subjects from 6 global collaborators. Sample metadata almost always included a de-identified subject ID, COVID-19 status, age in years and sex. The repertoires were released in a freely available public database meant as a resource for research on the immune response to SARS-CoV-2. The prospective study material was composed of cDNA or gDNA derived from T cells, B-cell-depleted T cells, or PBMCs. Where available, HLA class I and class II types were obtained from metadata supplied by the sample provider rather than from assay-based typing. The dataset comprised deeply sampled blood TCRbeta repertoires from subjects exposed to, actively infected with, or recovered from COVID-19.

Ends trimmed: V by 3 bases, J by 5 bases; bases unmatched to a gene: 14. CDR1 and CDR2 are drawn from the germline V gene: SGHTS, YDEGEE. Measured from the cysteine to the phenylalanine, the CDR3 is 17 residues long. The only DNA kept is the CDR3, 51 bases in frame from the first base. Participants in the prospective study were aged 18 to 89 years, lived in over 20 United States geographic areas, and enrolled through a virtual design. In the prospective study, participants were assigned to cohorts based on the clinical history participants reported in a screening survey and a study questionnaire. A participant counted as exposed if, within 2 weeks of entering the study, that participant had been in contact with someone who had a PCR-confirmed or clinician-diagnosed COVID-19 case. In the prospective study, whole blood, serum and a nasopharyngeal or oropharyngeal swab were collected from each participant by mobile phlebotomists. Additional blood draws and questionnaires over a 2-month period could optionally be provided by prospective study participants. Before DNA extraction, blood samples from the prospective study were shipped at room temperature or frozen.

Study-wide conclusions, independent of this receptor: Clinical and demographic metadata were provided uncurated, with the amount varying by source and participant.

Comment on this clone: No cognate antigen has been identified for it. Base qualities are not at hand, and no much larger clone is one base apart.

The immunoSEQ Assay, a bias-controlled multiplex PCR, was used to amplify TCRbeta CDR3 regions from genomic DNA. The study's processing was this. Nucleated cell counts per sample were estimated from amplification of reference gene primers within the assay. Sequence reads were collapsed and filtered to measure the absolute abundance of every unique TCRbeta CDR3 rearrangement. For each sample, productive Simpson clonality was calculated as the square root of Simpson's diversity index across productive rearrangements. The table was pulled from immuneACCESS by TCRdb, which kept in-frame rearrangements only. Such tables lose some clones; where checked, under half of the loss comes from unresolved V genes, and the rest has no known cause. That table supplies the V and J calls and clone size; D and trimming were determined from the DNA. In this sample the table shows about 300,000 clones, 85% of which occur a single time. The ten top clones hold 1.5% to 2% of the sample.

The TCR originated in a woman between 25 and 40 years old who had been exposed to COVID-19. The rearranged chain carries TRBV5-8 and TRBJ2-4; 7 middle bases align to TRBD1. The sequenced material came from PBMCs or T cells enriched from blood (not recorded which). The DNA sequence follows: TGTGCCAGCAGCTCCGTTACTAGGGGGCCCAACGAAAACATTCAGTACTTC. Its translation reads: CASSSVTRGPNENIQYF.